The sequence of this T cell receptor (beta chain) was determined in a study of CD8+ T cells in alopecia areata. Whole-study findings and limits: In blood and scalp, many expanded lesional clones persisted during tofacitinib. Lesional scalp displayed greater clonality than normal scalp, most notably in alopecia totalis/universalis.

cDNA prepared by RNA extraction and subsequent reverse transcription served as the template for sequencing. Some clones are missing from TCRdb's copy, which holds only in-frame ones; the method was immunoSEQ multiplex PCR. The table shows more than 90,000 clones, with 50% to 75% occurring only once. Points on this clone: Antigen unknown.

Treatment: oral pan-JAK inhibitor, 5-10 mg twice daily. The sample here was CD8+ T cells sorted from blood, taken at week 4, from a patient treated with tofacitinib. This clonotype originated in a human donor with alopecia areata.

The CDR3 loop reads CASSDETYEQYF. The CDR3 DNA reads as TGTGCCAGCAGTGACGAGACTTACGAGCAGTACTTC. The chain carries TRBV25-1 and TRBJ2-7; D remains ambiguous. V lost 3 bases and J 4 bases, leaving 7 bases between the germline ends. This CDR3 region has 12 residues. Per germline, CDR1 MGHDK and CDR2 SYGVNS.